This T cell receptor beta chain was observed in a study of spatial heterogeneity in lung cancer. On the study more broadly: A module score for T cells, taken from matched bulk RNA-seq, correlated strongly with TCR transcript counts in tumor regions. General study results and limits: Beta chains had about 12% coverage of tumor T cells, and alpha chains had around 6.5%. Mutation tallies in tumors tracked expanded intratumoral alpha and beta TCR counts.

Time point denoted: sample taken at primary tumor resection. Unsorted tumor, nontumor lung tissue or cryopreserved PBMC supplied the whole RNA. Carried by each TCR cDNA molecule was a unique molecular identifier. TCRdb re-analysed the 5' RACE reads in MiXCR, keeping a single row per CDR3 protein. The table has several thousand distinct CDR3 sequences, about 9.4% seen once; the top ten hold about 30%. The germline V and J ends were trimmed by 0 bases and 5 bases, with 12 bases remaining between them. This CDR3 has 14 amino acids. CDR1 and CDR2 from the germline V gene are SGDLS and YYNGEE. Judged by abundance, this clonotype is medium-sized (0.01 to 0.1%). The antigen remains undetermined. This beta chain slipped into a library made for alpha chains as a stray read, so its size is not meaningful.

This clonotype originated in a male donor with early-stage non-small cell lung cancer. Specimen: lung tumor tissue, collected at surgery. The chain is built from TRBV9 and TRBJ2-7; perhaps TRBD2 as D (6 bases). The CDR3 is CASSVDRELNEQYF. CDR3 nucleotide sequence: TGTGCCAGCAGCGTAGATCGGGAGCTGAACGAGCAGTACTTC.